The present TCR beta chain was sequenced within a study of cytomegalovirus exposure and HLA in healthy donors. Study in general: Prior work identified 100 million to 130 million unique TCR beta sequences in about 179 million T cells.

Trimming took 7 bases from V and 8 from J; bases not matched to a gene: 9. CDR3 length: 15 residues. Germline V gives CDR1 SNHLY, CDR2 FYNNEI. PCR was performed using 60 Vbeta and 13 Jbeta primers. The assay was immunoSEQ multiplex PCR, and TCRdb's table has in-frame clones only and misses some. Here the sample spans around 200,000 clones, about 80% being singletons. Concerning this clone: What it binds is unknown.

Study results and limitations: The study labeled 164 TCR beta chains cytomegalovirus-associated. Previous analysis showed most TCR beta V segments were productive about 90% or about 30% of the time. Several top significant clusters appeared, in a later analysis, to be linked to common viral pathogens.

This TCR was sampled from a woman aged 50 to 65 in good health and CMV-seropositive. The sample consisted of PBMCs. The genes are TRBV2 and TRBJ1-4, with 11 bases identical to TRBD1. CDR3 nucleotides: TGTGCCAGCACTCGCCCCCGGGACAGGGGGGAAAAACTGTTTTTT. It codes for CASTRPRDRGEKLFF.